Listed here are 29 T cell receptor beta chains from one sample, sequenced in a study of blood T cell repertoires in COVID-19. Clones were read by immunoSEQ multiplex PCR, and TCRdb kept only the in-frame ones, dropping some. There are approximately 480,000 clones in the sample; roughly 87% occur only once, and roughly 0.92% lies in the top ten. The sample comprised peripheral blood. The receptors come from a young man with COVID-19, enrolled during active disease.

The J gene is TRBJ1-2, the V gene TRBV5-5; TRBD1 agrees at 9 bases. CDR3 length: 13 amino acids. With 3 bases clipped from V and 4 bases from J, the junction kept 1 base outside the gene matches. The germline CDR1 and CDR2 sequences are SGHKS and YYEKEE (reference sequence). The CDR3 DNA follows: TGTGCCAGCAGCTGGGGACAGGGCTATGGCTACACCTTC. Protein sequence: CASSWGQGYGYTF.

The DNA of the CDR3 is TGTGCCAGCAGCCTGATACAGGGGGTAGGGACTGAAGCTTTCTTT. Its protein is CASSLIQGVGTEAFF. The chain uses TRBV11-3 and TRBJ1-1, with 8 positions matching TRBD1. The CDR3 runs to 15 residues. V lost 5 bases, J lost 5 bases, and 10 bases stayed unmatched. CDR1 is SGHNT and CDR2 is YENEEA in the germline V gene.

This chain joins TRBV2 and TRBJ2-3; the D gene is possibly TRBD1 (7 bases). Deletions cut 3 bases from V and 3 bases from J, with 13 bases between. This CDR3 comprises 15 residues. Germline CDR1 reads SNHLY; CDR2 reads FYNNEI. The CDR3 is CASSEGGQKTDTQYF. DNA for the CDR3: TGTGCCAGCAGTGAGGGGGGACAGAAGACAGATACGCAGTATTTT.

V gene TRBV6-5 combines with J gene TRBJ1-5; D unresolved. V lost 6 bases and J 5 bases, leaving 11 bases between the germline ends. The length of the CDR3 is 13 residues. Germline V gene sequence: CDR1 MNHEY, CDR2 SVGAGI. CDR3 in DNA: TGTGCCAGCAGCTACCGAAGAGATCAGCCCCAGCATTTT. This sequence encodes CASSYRRDQPQHF.

The sample holds one count of this clone. J is TRBJ2-7 and V is TRBV29-1; no definite D call. The germline V gene encodes CDR1 SQVTM and CDR2 ANQGSEA. The CDR3 extends over 11 amino acids. V was pared by 6 bases and J by 3 bases, with 9 bases between. The CDR3 reads CSVVTYYEQYF. In DNA form, the CDR3 reads TGCAGCGTCGTCACTTACTACGAGCAGTACTTC.

The chain employs TRBV10-2 and TRBJ1-5, with D possibly being TRBD1 (5 bases). Trimming took off 6 bases at V and 6 bases at J, with 9 bases between the two ends. There are 12 residues in the CDR3. Germline CDR1 and CDR2: WSHSY and SAAADI. This chain's CDR3 is CASSRAGQPQHF. The CDR3 nucleotides are TGCGCCAGCAGCAGGGCCGGTCAGCCCCAGCATTTT.

This clone occurred once. The chain has TRBV7-3 and TRBJ2-3, with 11 bases fitting TRBD1. V dropped 2 bases and J dropped 4; count of bases not matched to a gene: 2. The CDR3 runs to 15 residues. Per germline, CDR1 SGHTA and CDR2 FQGTGA. The CDR3 DNA sequence: TGTGCCAGCAGCTTAGGGGGACAGGGGGCAGATACGCAGTATTTT. Translation gives CASSLGGQGADTQYF.

V gene TRBV5-4 combines with J gene TRBJ1-1, with TRBD1 as a possible D gene (6 bases). Looked up from germline, CDR1 is SGHNT and CDR2 is YYREEE (reference sequence). Trimming took 0 bases from V and 4 from J, leaving 10 bases between them. The CDR3 sequence is 14 residues long. In DNA, the CDR3 is TGTGCCAGCAGCTTGGGGTCAGGGGTCACTGAAGCTTTCTTT. It is translated as CASSLGSGVTEAFF. The complete variable domain, with remaining parts taken from reference TRBV5-4 and TRBJ1-1, reads ETGVTQSPTHLIKTRGQQVTLRCSSQSGHNTVSWYQQALGQGPQFIFQYYREEENGRGNFPPRFSGLQFPNYSSELNVNALELDDSALYLCASSLGSGVTEAFFGQGTRLTVV.

The J gene is TRBJ1-2, the V gene TRBV10-3; D is ambiguous. Germline V lookup: CDR1 ENHRY, CDR2 SYGVKD. Between the trimmed V and J ends, which lost 8 bases and 7 bases, there was a span of 17 bases. This CDR3 spans 13 amino acids. The CDR3 loop is CAIGNEVDGGYTF. The CDR3 DNA follows: TGTGCCATCGGCAACGAGGTCGATGGTGGCTACACCTTC.

This clone was detected once. V gene TRBV3-1 (or the pseudogene TRBV3-2) combines with J gene TRBJ2-6; D ambiguous. CDR1 is LGHDT, CDR2 YNNKEL, per germline (reference sequence). V was shortened by 7 bases and J by 4 bases, with 5 bases between the two germline ends. This CDR3 contains 12 residues. CDR3 sequence: CASTSGANVLTF. CDR3 DNA sequence: TGTGCCAGCACCTCCGGGGCCAACGTCCTGACTTTC.

The gene calls are TRBV5-1 and TRBJ2-3, with 9 bases identical to TRBD1. The trim removed 4 bases at V and 2 bases at J, leaving 5 bases unmatched. Germline V gene data show CDR1 as SGHRS and CDR2 as YFSETQ. CDR3 length: 15 residues. CDR3 nucleotide sequence: TGCGCCAGCAGCAAGGACAGGGGCCCCACAGATACGCAGTATTTT. It codes for CASSKDRGPTDTQYF.

CDR3 DNA sequence: TGTGCCAGCAGCCAAGACAGGGGGCCCCCTGAAAACATTCAGTACTTC. It translates to CASSQDRGPPENIQYF. The chain uses TRBV27 and TRBJ2-4, with 10 bases fitting TRBD1. In germline, CDR1 is MNHEY, CDR2 SMNVEV (reference sequence). Losses at the gene ends were 6 bases for V and 5 bases for J; bases not matched to a gene: 10. This CDR3 comprises 16 residues.

This chain joins TRBV7-9 and TRBJ2-1, with D possibly matching TRBD2 (5 bases). Trimming left V 3 bases short and J 6 bases short, with 24 bases between. The CDR3 consists of 18 residues. Germline CDR1 and CDR2: SEHNR and FQNEAQ (reference sequence). The DNA of the CDR3 is TGTGCCAGCAGCTTTCGTATGGGAGCATCCAATCCAATCAATGAGCAGTTCTTC. It translates to CASSFRMGASNPINEQFF. The variable domain in full, completed from reference TRBV7-9 and TRBJ2-1, reads DTGVSQNPRHKITKRGQNVTFRCDPISEHNRLYWYRQTLGQGPEFLTYFQNEAQLEKSRLLSDRFSAERPKGSFSTLEIQRTEQGDSAMYLCASSFRMGASNPINEQFFGPGTRLTVL.

This clone came up a few times. The rearrangement joins TRBV3-1 (or the pseudogene TRBV3-2) to TRBJ1-1; no firm D call. The V end lost 5 bases, the J end lost 8 bases, and 18 bases lay between the germline ends. The CDR3 is 14 amino acids. Germline CDR1 and CDR2: LGHDT and YNNKEL (reference sequence). The CDR3 DNA is TGTGCCAGCAGCGAAGGGTACCTCCGAGGAGAAGCTTTCTTT. Its protein product is CASSEGYLRGEAFF.

J is TRBJ1-2 and V is TRBV19; D unclear. CDR1 is LNHDA, CDR2 SQIVND, per germline (reference sequence). The CDR3 totals 14 residues. Trimming cost V 3 bases and J 5 bases, with 13 bases left between them. CDR3 loop: CASSIARSRYGYTF. The DNA of the CDR3 is TGTGCCAGTAGTATTGCACGGTCGCGGTATGGCTACACCTTC.

J is TRBJ2-1 and V is TRBV3-1 (or the pseudogene TRBV3-2), with 15 bases that match TRBD2. The CDR3 runs to 16 residues. In germline, CDR1 is LGHDT, CDR2 YNNKEL (reference sequence). Trimming removed 4 bases from V and 9 bases from J; junction bases left unmatched: 7. CDR3 in DNA: TGTGCCAGCAGCCTATCTGGACTAGCGGGGGGGACTGAGCAGTTCTTC. This gives the protein CASSLSGLAGGTEQFF.

This chain uses TRBV5-1 with TRBJ1-4; 8 positions match TRBD1. Germline-derived CDR1 and CDR2 are SGHRS and YFSETQ. J lost 8 bases, V lost 4 bases, and 7 bases had no gene match. CDR3 size: 14 residues. CDR3 region: CASSTTGVEEKLFF. CDR3 sequence (DNA): TGCGCCAGCAGCACGACAGGGGTGGAGGAAAAACTGTTTTTT.

V and J are TRBV12-3 or TRBV12-4 and TRBJ2-1; TRBD2 aligns across 7 bases. Unmatched junction bases numbered 7, after V lost 9 bases and J lost 8 bases. CDR3 size: 12 residues. The CDR3 coding sequence is TGTGCCAGTTGGGAGGGGTTGCATGAGCAGTTCTTC. This encodes CASWEGLHEQFF.

The CDR3 region is CASRGGNEQFF. As DNA, the CDR3 is TGTGCCAGCAGAGGGGGAAATGAGCAGTTCTTC. This chain joins TRBV2 and TRBJ2-1; weak D call: TRBD1 (6 bases). Germline V gives CDR1 SNHLY, CDR2 FYNNEI. Between the trimmed V and J ends, which lost 6 bases and 7 bases, there was a span of 7 bases. This CDR3 has 11 residues.

V is TRBV6-6 and J is TRBJ1-5, with 9 bases matching TRBD1. The germline CDR1 and CDR2 sequences are MNHNY and SVGAGI (reference sequence). The CDR3 consists of 16 residues. Losses at the gene ends were 4 bases for V and 3 bases for J; bases not matched to a gene: 7. CDR3 DNA sequence: TGTGCCAGCAGTTTAAGGACAGGGGTAACCAATCAGCCCCAGCATTTT. Translation: CASSLRTGVTNQPQHF.

Concerning this clone itself: The same CDR3 also results from other DNA sequences found in this sample. The V and J genes are TRBV18 and TRBJ2-5; 10 nucleotides align to TRBD2. The length of the CDR3 is 15 residues. Trimming took 3 bases from V and 5 from J; bases not matched to a gene: 6. Germline assignment: CDR1 KGHSH and CDR2 LQKENI. The CDR3 region has the DNA TGTGCCAGCTCACCCTTAGCGGGGGGCGAGGAGACCCAGTACTTC. Translation gives CASSPLAGGEETQYF.

V is TRBV29-1 and J is TRBJ2-1; 14 bases are a match to TRBD2. This CDR3 region has 15 residues. Losses at the gene ends were 1 base for V and 8 bases for J; bases not matched to a gene: 4. Germline CDR1 is SQVTM and CDR2 is ANQGSEA. This CDR3 is CSVEGGLAGDDEQFF. CDR3 DNA: TGCAGCGTTGAAGGGGGACTAGCGGGAGATGATGAGCAGTTCTTC.

This chain links TRBV27 with TRBJ2-7, with D perhaps matching TRBD1 (9 bases). Trimming took off 1 base at V and 2 bases at J, with 21 bases between the two ends. This CDR3 has 18 amino acids. Germline V gene data show CDR1 as MNHEY and CDR2 as SMNVEV (reference sequence). The CDR3 DNA reads TGTGCCAGCAGTTTATATGGCTCGGGGGGGGACAGGGCCTACGAGCAGTACTTC. It specifies CASSLYGSGGDRAYEQYF.

The V call is TRBV5-1, the J call TRBJ2-3; D gene ambiguous. Trimming pared 4 bases from V and 0 bases from J, leaving 3 bases between. CDR1 is SGHRS, CDR2 YFSETQ, per germline. The CDR3 has 12 amino acids. The CDR3 region is CASSQSTDTQYF. CDR3 in DNA: TGCGCCAGCAGCCAGAGCACAGATACGCAGTATTTT.

The chain is built from TRBV7-9 and TRBJ2-2; D remains unclear. V was shortened by 1 base and J by 7 bases, with 4 bases between the two germline ends. From germline, CDR1 is SEHNR and CDR2 FQNEAQ (reference sequence). The CDR3 totals 12 residues. The CDR3 sequence is CASSLVVGELFF. DNA of the CDR3: TGTGCCAGCAGCTTAGTCGTCGGGGAGCTGTTTTTT. Using reference TRBV7-9 and TRBJ2-2 for the parts outside the CDR3, the full variable domain is DTGVSQNPRHKITKRGQNVTFRCDPISEHNRLYWYRQTLGQGPEFLTYFQNEAQLEKSRLLSDRFSAERPKGSFSTLEIQRTEQGDSAMYLCASSLVVGELFFGEGSRLTVL.

The gene calls are TRBV6-6 and TRBJ1-2, with TRBD1 matching over 7 bases. V lost 0 bases to trimming and J lost 3 bases; unmatched junction nucleotides: 7. There are 16 residues in the CDR3. Germline CDR1 MNHNY, CDR2 SVGAGI (reference sequence). Here the CDR3 reads CASSYSQDRVDYGYTF. The CDR3 region has the DNA TGTGCCAGCAGTTACTCCCAAGACAGGGTTGACTATGGCTACACCTTC.

J is TRBJ2-2 and V is TRBV24-1; D ambiguous. This CDR3 is built from 15 residues. The V gene lost 3 bases and the J gene lost 5 bases, with 12 bases spanning the gap. Germline lookup yields CDR1 KGHDR and CDR2 SFDVKD. CDR3 protein: CATSDPRRGTGELFF. The CDR3 bases are TGTGCCACCAGTGATCCAAGGAGAGGAACCGGGGAGCTGTTTTTT.

The rearrangement joins TRBV5-4 to TRBJ2-3; D might be TRBD2 (6 bases). This CDR3 contains 15 residues. Germline CDR1 SGHNT, CDR2 YYREEE (reference sequence). Trimming removed 5 bases from V and 6 bases from J, with 19 bases in between. CDR3 sequence (DNA): TGTGCCAGCAGGGGTCGGGACTCGTCGGGGGATACGCAGTATTTT. It translates to CASRGRDSSGDTQYF.

The chain is built from TRBV5-6 and TRBJ2-7, with D possibly being TRBD2 (5 bases). CDR1 is SGHDT, CDR2 YYEEEE, per germline. The CDR3 runs 17 residues. Trimming shortened V by 2 bases and J by 4 bases, and 22 bases separated the two germline ends. CDR3 region: CASSFRRHPGPGYEQYF. The CDR3 DNA is TGTGCCAGCAGCTTCCGCCGGCACCCGGGCCCGGGGTACGAGCAGTACTTC.